This TCR beta chain was sequenced in a study of blood T cells in healthy people across ages. Regarding the study as a whole: Age showed a roughly linear inverse relationship with TCR beta diversity per million T cells. Unknown CMV status may confound age-related changes in expanded clones.

On this clonotype: Antigen: not known.

For the second PCR, which ran for about 7 to 11 cycles, a sample-barcoded 5' primer and a J-beta primer mix were used. TCRdb fed the 5' RACE reads into MiXCR, producing one record per CDR3 protein. The sample has about a million distinct CDR3 sequences; roughly 50% are singletons. Germline assignment: CDR1 MGHRA and CDR2 YSYEKL. The CDR3 has 15 amino acids. The V gene lost 3 bases and the J gene lost 5 bases, with 14 bases spanning the gap. The source of this sequence is a man aged 25 to 40 in good health. Sequenced sample: blood. This chain uses TRBV4-1 with TRBJ2-1; TRBD2 is a possible D gene (7 bases). CDR3: CASSQGGGQNNEQFF. In nucleotides, the CDR3 is TGCGCCAGCAGCCAGGGGGGGGGCCAGAACAATGAGCAGTTCTTC.